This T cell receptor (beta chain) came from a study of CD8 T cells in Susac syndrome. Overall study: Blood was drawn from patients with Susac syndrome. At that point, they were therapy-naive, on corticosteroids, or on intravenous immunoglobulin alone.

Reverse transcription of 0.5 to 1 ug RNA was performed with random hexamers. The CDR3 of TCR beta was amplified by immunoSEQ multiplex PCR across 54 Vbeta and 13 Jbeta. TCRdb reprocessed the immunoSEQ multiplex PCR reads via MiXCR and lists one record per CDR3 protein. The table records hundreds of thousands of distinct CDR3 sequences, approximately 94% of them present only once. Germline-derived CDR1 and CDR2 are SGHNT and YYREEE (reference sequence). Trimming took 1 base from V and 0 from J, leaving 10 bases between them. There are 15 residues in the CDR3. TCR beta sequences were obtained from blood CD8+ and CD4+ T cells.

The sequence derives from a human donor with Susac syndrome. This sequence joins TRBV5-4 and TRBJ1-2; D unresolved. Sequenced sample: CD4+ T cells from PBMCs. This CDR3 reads CASSLSQQTNYGYTF. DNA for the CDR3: TGTGCCAGCAGCTTGAGCCAGCAAACTAACTATGGCTACACCTTC.